The 26 T cell receptor beta chains below come from one sample, sequenced in a study of beta chain features in type 1 diabetes. General observations from the study: Shorter TCRB CDR3s, moderately but significantly so, were found in Type 1 diabetes patients in all four CD4+ subsets.

The entirety of the isolated RNA underwent reverse transcription, so expressed TCRB transcripts were sequenced. Here immunoSEQ multiplex PCR was the method, and the copy in TCRdb shows in-frame clones only, minus some. Of about 240,000 clones in the sample, over 11% were seen once. These receptors are not linked to any known antigen. Sample: naive CD4+ T cells from blood. The receptors derive from a man aged 25-45 years with type 1 diabetes.

The chain employs TRBV9 and TRBJ2-7, with D uncertain. Germline V CDR1 and CDR2: SGDLS, YYNGEE. The CDR3 runs to 15 residues. V was clipped by 0 bases and J by 0 bases, with 10 bases between them. CDR3 coding DNA: TGTGCCAGCAGCGTAGCAGGCACAGCCTCCTACGAGCAGTACTTC. Translating gives CASSVAGTASYEQYF.

V usage is TRBV4-1 and J usage is TRBJ1-2; 9 bases are shared with TRBD1. V was pared by 1 base and J by 5 bases, with 11 bases of the junction left unmatched. Germline CDR1 MGHRA, CDR2 YSYEKL. This CDR3 is built from 17 residues. CDR3 nucleotides: TGCGCCAGCAGCCAAGTTATTGTAGGACAGGGGCGTTATGGCTACACCTTC. This encodes CASSQVIVGQGRYGYTF.

This clone was recorded a few times. The V call is TRBV18, the J call TRBJ2-1; 8 bases map to TRBD2. This CDR3 is 15 amino acids long. Germline loops: CDR1 KGHSH, CDR2 LQKENI. J was trimmed by 6 bases and V by 0 bases; bases with no gene match: 4. The CDR3 DNA follows: TGTGCCAGCTCACCACCCGGGAGCGGGAGCAATGAGCAGTTCTTC. It yields the protein CASSPPGSGSNEQFF. Full variable domain (outside the CDR3, taken from reference TRBV18 and TRBJ2-1): NAGVMQNPRHLVRRRGQEARLRCSPMKGHSHVYWYRQLPEEGLKFMVYLQKENIIDESGMPKERFSAEFPKEGPSILRIQQVVRGDSAAYFCASSPPGSGSNEQFFGPGTRLTVL.

This clone came up a few times. This sequence joins TRBV7-2 and TRBJ2-6; TRBD1 aligns across 9 bases. Looked up from germline, CDR1 is SGHTA and CDR2 is FQGNSA. The CDR3 contains 19 residues. Unmatched junction bases numbered 12, after V lost 4 bases and J lost 2 bases. CDR3 DNA: TGTGCCAGCAGCTCCCGTACGGGACAGGGATCTCCTGGGGCCAACGTCCTGACTTTC. Translating gives CASSSRTGQGSPGANVLTF.

The gene calls are TRBV2 and TRBJ1-5; a possible D gene is TRBD1 (6 bases). The CDR3 totals 13 residues. V gave up 5 bases and J gave up 1 base, with 6 bases separating them. Germline values: CDR1 SNHLY, CDR2 FYNNEI. The CDR3 reads CASSTGSNQPQHF. In DNA, the CDR3 is TGTGCCAGCAGTACAGGGAGCAATCAGCCCCAGCATTTT. The entire variable domain, with the rest obtained from reference TRBV2 and TRBJ1-5, is as follows: EPEVTQTPSHQVTQMGQEVILRCVPISNHLYFYWYRQILGQKVEFLVSFYNNEISEKSEIFDDQFSVERPDGSNFTLKIRSTKLEDSAMYFCASSTGSNQPQHFGDGTRLSIL.

The chain recombines TRBV28 with TRBJ1-1, with TRBD1 as a possible D gene (5 bases). CDR1 and CDR2 (germline): MDHEN, SYDVKM. The CDR3 totals 13 residues. Trimming took 8 bases from V and 4 from J, leaving 14 bases between them. The CDR3 coding sequence is TGTGCCAGCGGCCTGGGGGGGAGCACTGAAGCTTTCTTT. Protein sequence: CASGLGGSTEAFF.

V is TRBV15 and J is TRBJ1-2; TRBD1 agrees at 9 bases. The germline V gene has CDR1 LNHNV and CDR2 YYDKDF (reference sequence). J was trimmed by 3 bases and V by 3 bases; bases with no gene match: 5. This CDR3 comprises 15 residues. This CDR3 is CATSRLTGGDYGYTF. For the CDR3, the DNA is TGTGCCACCAGCAGGTTGACAGGGGGGGACTATGGCTACACCTTC.

V gene TRBV5-1 combines with J gene TRBJ2-1; TRBD2 might be the D (6 bases). Germline V gene data show CDR1 as SGHRS and CDR2 as YFSETQ. The V end was cut by 0 bases, the J end by 7 bases, with 11 bases between. The CDR3 runs to 14 residues. This chain's CDR3 is CASSLGLARNEQFF. For the CDR3, the DNA is TGCGCCAGCAGCTTGGGTCTAGCGAGGAATGAGCAGTTCTTC.

This clone has only a few counts. The rearrangement links TRBV7-2 to TRBJ2-7, with 8 bases matching TRBD2. This CDR3 has 16 amino acids. Germline V gene sequence: CDR1 SGHTA, CDR2 FQGNSA. Unmatched junction bases numbered 14, after V lost 5 bases and J lost 5 bases. This CDR3 reads CASSIFTGTRANEQYF. As DNA, the CDR3 is TGTGCCAGCAGCATCTTCACCGGGACTAGGGCCAACGAGCAGTACTTC.

This clone was counted a few times. The J gene is TRBJ1-2, the V gene TRBV7-9; 8 positions agree with TRBD1. J lost 3 bases, V lost 3 bases, and 6 bases had no gene match. The V gene's germline CDR1 is SEHNR and CDR2 FQNEAQ (reference sequence). The CDR3 runs to 15 residues. The CDR3 DNA follows: TGTGCCAGCAGCTTGACGCGACAGGGGCACTATGGCTACACCTTC. Translating gives CASSLTRQGHYGYTF.

This clone was observed a handful of times. V usage is TRBV30 and J usage is TRBJ1-2, with 8 bases matching TRBD1. V gave up 0 bases and J gave up 8 bases; unmatched junction bases: 5. The germline CDR1 and CDR2 sequences are GTSNPN and SVGIG (reference sequence). The CDR3 covers 13 residues. DNA of the CDR3: TGTGCCTGGAGTGTACTCAGGGGGCGAGGCTACACCTTC. Amino acid sequence: CAWSVLRGRGYTF.

The rearrangement uses TRBV7-9 and TRBJ2-7, with TRBD2 matching over 11 bases. CDR3 length equals 16 residues. V shed 5 bases, J shed 2 bases, and the junction held 8 bases outside the gene matches. Germline loops: CDR1 SEHNR, CDR2 FQNEAQ (reference sequence). The CDR3 reads CASSQGTSGQAYEQYF. CDR3 sequence (DNA): TGTGCCAGCAGCCAAGGGACTAGCGGTCAAGCCTACGAGCAGTACTTC.

This clone was found a few times. This chain uses TRBV30 with TRBJ1-5; 10 bases are a match to TRBD1. The junction had 6 bases not matched to a gene; V was cut back by 5 bases and J by 2 bases. Germline loops: CDR1 GTSNPN, CDR2 SVGIG (reference sequence). The CDR3 length is 15 residues. CDR3 coding DNA: TGTGCCTGGCAGACAGGGGGCAGGGGCAATCAGCCCCAGCATTTT. This codes for CAWQTGGRGNQPQHF.

As for this clone: The conserved closing phenylalanine or tryptophan is absent in this CDR3, likely reflecting a read error. It is unclear where the CDR3 begins or ends on the DNA, so no DNA is shown, and the CDR3 is as TCRdb lists it. J is TRBJ2-4 and V is TRBV6-5; TRBD2, the table's D call, was not compared with the DNA. The CDR3 is 12 residues long, counting both termini. Per the germline V gene, CDR1 is MNHEY and CDR2 is SVGAGI. The CDR3 here is CASSRTSGPPML.

This clone appeared a few times. CDR3 DNA: TGTGCCAGCAGTTTCGGACAGGGGACGGGTCAGCCCCAGCATTTT. It yields the protein CASSFGQGTGQPQHF. The chain links TRBV27 to TRBJ1-5, with 9 bases lining up with TRBD1. Germline V gene lookup returns CDR1 MNHEY and CDR2 SMNVEV (reference sequence). This CDR3 has 15 residues. The V segment lost 3 bases and the J segment 6 bases; nucleotides outside the gene matches: 6.

This clone came up a few times. The chain uses TRBV5-1 and TRBJ1-3, with D possibly matching TRBD1 (6 bases). The V gene's germline CDR1 is SGHRS and CDR2 YFSETQ. The CDR3 contains 15 residues. Trimming shortened V by 4 bases and J by 0 bases, and 11 bases separated the two germline ends. CDR3 nucleotide sequence: TGCGCCAGCAGCGTCGGACAGAGCTCTGGAAACACCATATATTTT. It is translated as CASSVGQSSGNTIYF. Filled out from reference TRBV5-1 and TRBJ1-3, the complete variable domain reads KAGVTQTPRYLIKTRGQQVTLSCSPISGHRSVSWYQQTPGQGLQFLFEYFSETQRNKGNFPGRFSGRQFSNSRSEMNVSTLELGDSALYLCASSVGQSSGNTIYFGEGSWLTVV.

This clone was counted only a few times. This rearrangement joins TRBV5-1 to TRBJ2-1; 10 bases map to TRBD2. CDR1 SGHRS and CDR2 YFSETQ come from the germline V gene. The V segment lost 0 bases and the J segment 8 bases; nucleotides outside the gene matches: 8. This CDR3 spans 16 amino acids. CDR3 sequence (DNA): TGCGCCAGCAGCTTGGGAGCTAGCGGGAGTCGGGATGAGCAGTTCTTC. Protein product: CASSLGASGSRDEQFF.

V is TRBV11-2 and J is TRBJ2-7, with 7 bases fitting TRBD2. Germline CDR1 and CDR2: SGHAT and FQNNGV. V lost 5 bases and J lost 4; bases outside the gene matches: 17. This CDR3 is 17 amino acids long. The CDR3 protein is CASSNIRGTGGLYEQYF. In DNA form, the CDR3 reads TGTGCCAGCAGCAATATACGGGGTACGGGGGGACTGTACGAGCAGTACTTC.

V gene TRBV5-1 combines with J gene TRBJ1-2, with TRBD1 as a possible D gene (5 bases). This CDR3 region has 15 residues. The V gene lost 0 bases and the J gene lost 8 bases, with 17 bases spanning the gap. Per germline, CDR1 SGHRS and CDR2 YFSETQ. This CDR3 reads CASSLVLGPRMGYTF. Written as DNA, the CDR3 is TGCGCCAGCAGCTTGGTTCTGGGGCCCCGGATGGGCTACACCTTC.

The chain has TRBV6-6 and TRBJ2-7, with 9 bases fitting TRBD1. The CDR3 is made up of 16 amino acids. The ends lost 0 bases at V and 0 bases at J; junction bases unmatched: 3. Germline V gives CDR1 MNHNY, CDR2 SVGAGI (reference sequence). The DNA of the CDR3 is TGTGCCAGCAGTTACTCGGGACAGGGCCTCTCCTACGAGCAGTACTTC. It specifies CASSYSGQGLSYEQYF.

This clone was found a few times. The chain couples TRBV18 to TRBJ1-5; D not resolved. This CDR3 region has 15 residues. The germline gives CDR1 KGHSH, CDR2 LQKENI. The V end lost 0 bases, the J end lost 3 bases, and 9 bases lay between the germline ends. The CDR3 DNA follows: TGTGCCAGCTCACCACCGATCTGGCCCAATCAGCCCCAGCATTTT. The encoded protein is CASSPPIWPNQPQHF.

The chain recombines TRBV10-1 with TRBJ2-5, with TRBD2 as a possible D gene (6 bases). The CDR3 is 15 amino acids. Germline V CDR1 and CDR2: WNHNN, SYGVQD (reference sequence). Trimming pared 3 bases from V and 2 bases from J, leaving 13 bases between. The CDR3 region is CASSEGGTAQETQYF. CDR3 DNA sequence: TGCGCCAGCAGTGAAGGAGGGACGGCACAAGAGACCCAGTACTTC.

This clone was seen a few times. CDR3 region: CASSLANEAFF. CDR3 coding DNA: TGCGCCAGCAGCCTAGCTAATGAAGCTTTCTTT. The chain recombines TRBV4-1 with TRBJ1-1; D ambiguous. In germline, CDR1 is MGHRA, CDR2 YSYEKL. V was cut by 4 bases and J by 7 bases, with 7 bases left in between. The CDR3 spans 11 residues.

This sequence joins TRBV19 and TRBJ2-1; TRBD1 matches 12 bases. The CDR3 extends over 17 amino acids. V was pared by 3 bases and J by 5 bases, with 8 bases of the junction left unmatched. The V gene's germline CDR1 is LNHDA and CDR2 SQIVND (reference sequence). CDR3 nucleotides: TGTGCCAGTAGTATGCTTCCGGGACAGGGGGCCGACAATGAGCAGTTCTTC. Amino acids: CASSMLPGQGADNEQFF.

This clone has a handful of counts. The V call is TRBV2, the J call TRBJ2-7; maybe TRBD1 (5 bases). This CDR3 has 11 amino acids. V was pared by 6 bases and J by 8 bases, with 11 bases between. Germline V gene data show CDR1 as SNHLY and CDR2 as FYNNEI. As DNA, the CDR3 is TGTGCCAGCAGAGCAGGGTCCCAGCAGTACTTC. This codes for CASRAGSQQYF.

The rearrangement links TRBV6-5 to TRBJ2-7; TRBD2 matches at 8 bases. From germline, CDR1 is MNHEY and CDR2 SVGAGI. V shed 3 bases, J shed 0 bases, and the junction held 7 bases outside the gene matches. CDR3 length equals 16 residues. The CDR3 spells CASSYGSGLVSYEQYF. The DNA for the CDR3 is TGTGCCAGCAGTTATGGCTCGGGACTAGTCTCCTACGAGCAGTACTTC.